This TCR beta chain is from a study of shared clonotypes between healthy human individuals. The germline V gene encodes CDR1 SGHRS and CDR2 YFSETQ. This CDR3 spans 15 amino acids. V lost 0 bases and J lost 1, with 9 bases in between. Profiled with immunoSEQ multiplex PCR; TCRdb holds only in-frame clones, not every one. The sample records 950,000 to 1,300,000 clones, more than 65% being singletons. Recent acute infections and vaccinations were absent in the healthy HIV-negative adult donors. The sample taken for sequencing was memory CD4+ T cells sorted from blood. Subset denoted: CD45RA-negative fraction. This sequence joins TRBV5-1 and TRBJ2-3; D ambiguous. The sequence derives from a man aged 18 to 29 in good health. The CDR3 nucleotides are TGCGCCAGCAGCTTGGAGGTAGGACGCACAGATACGCAGTATTTT. Amino acids: CASSLEVGRTDTQYF.